This entry lists 27 T cell receptor beta chains sequenced from one sample in a study of CD8 T cells in ankylosing spondylitis. Each CDR3 protein gets one entry after TCRdb re-called the 5' RACE reads with MiXCR. The sample records 300,000 to 350,000 distinct CDR3 sequences, under 14% being singletons. The sequenced material came from blood, either unsorted or a sorted T cell fraction (not recorded which). Receptor source: a female donor with ankylosing spondylitis or in good health (not recorded which).

This chain links TRBV6-1 with TRBJ2-1, with TRBD1 as a possible D gene (6 bases). This CDR3 is built from 13 residues. Trimming removed 3 bases at V and 5 bases at J, with 8 bases between. CDR1 and CDR2 from the germline V gene are MNHNS and SASEGT. The CDR3, as DNA: TGTGCCAGCAGTGAGAGGGGGAACAATGAGCAGTTCTTC. Translation: CASSERGNNEQFF.

In this sample, this clonotype turned up many times. The chain joins TRBV20-1 to TRBJ2-7; no clear D gene. The germline V and J ends were trimmed by 1 base and 3 bases, with 10 bases remaining between them. This CDR3 has 13 residues. Looked up from germline, CDR1 is DFQATT and CDR2 is SNEGSKA (reference sequence). The CDR3 sequence is CSARVPPNYEQYF. CDR3 DNA sequence: TGCAGTGCTAGAGTCCCGCCAAACTACGAGCAGTACTTC.

Only a few counts were recorded for this clonotype. The CDR3, as DNA: TGTGCCAGCAGCTTAGACCTAGGAGCGTGGGGGTTGGAGCAGTACTTC. Translated: CASSLDLGAWGLEQYF. The chain recombines TRBV7-6 with TRBJ2-7; possibly TRBD1 or TRBD2 for D (5 bases each). V lost 1 base, J lost 7 bases, and 20 bases lay in between. This CDR3 contains 16 residues. Germline lookup yields CDR1 SGHVS and CDR2 FNYEAQ.

There are a few counts of this clonotype. The rearrangement uses TRBV20-1 and TRBJ2-7; TRBD1 aligns across 9 bases. Germline CDR1 DFQATT, CDR2 SNEGSKA (reference sequence). CDR3 size: 15 residues. With 2 bases clipped from V and 2 bases from J, the junction kept 7 bases outside the gene matches. The CDR3 DNA sequence: TGCAGTGCTAGACTGGACAGGGGAGGGACCTACGAGCAGTACTTC. This codes for CSARLDRGGTYEQYF.

This clonotype occurred a few times. V is TRBV20-1 and J is TRBJ1-6, with D perhaps TRBD1 (6 bases). The CDR3 runs to 14 residues. CDR1 is DFQATT and CDR2 is SNEGSKA in the germline V gene (reference sequence). V was trimmed by 1 base and J by 10 bases, leaving 14 bases between them. Here the CDR3 DNA reads TGCAGTGCTAGAGTACTGGGAAGGGGGTCACCCCTCCACTTT. This translates into CSARVLGRGSPLHF.

The table lists this clonotype with a few counts. The chain couples TRBV11-2 to TRBJ1-6; 7 nucleotides match TRBD1. This CDR3 is 15 amino acids long. Germline loops: CDR1 SGHAT, CDR2 FQNNGV. The ends lost 4 bases at V and 7 bases at J; junction bases unmatched: 7. The CDR3 DNA reads as TGTGCCAGCAGCTCCCTACAGGGGCGAAATTCACCCCTCCACTTT. Amino acid sequence: CASSSLQGRNSPLHF.

This rearrangement joins TRBV2 to TRBJ2-1; the match to TRBD2 covers 8 bases. Germline CDR1 and CDR2: SNHLY and FYNNEI. The trim removed 1 base at V and 7 bases at J, leaving 9 bases unmatched. The CDR3 is 16 amino acids. The CDR3 sequence is CASSEGELAEGNEQFF. DNA for the CDR3: TGTGCCAGCAGTGAAGGGGAACTAGCGGAAGGGAATGAGCAGTTCTTC.

This clonotype appeared a few times. The V and J genes are TRBV11-2 and TRBJ2-7, with 9 positions matching TRBD1. The CDR3 is 14 amino acids. V trimming: 0 bases; J trimming: 5 bases; junction bases outside the gene matches: 2. Germline values: CDR1 SGHAT, CDR2 FQNNGV. The CDR3 loop reads CASSLEQGAHEQYF. For the CDR3, the DNA is TGTGCCAGCAGCTTAGAACAGGGGGCCCACGAGCAGTACTTC.

The chain carries TRBV5-1 and TRBJ1-3; no clear D gene. CDR3 size: 13 residues. The ends were cut back, 4 bases at V and 8 bases at J, with 13 bases in the middle. Germline V gene lookup returns CDR1 SGHRS and CDR2 YFSETQ. The CDR3 coding sequence is TGCGCCAGCAGCCTACCTACCGGAGACACCATATATTTT. Residues: CASSLPTGDTIYF.

The table lists this clonotype with many counts. V and J are TRBV29-1 and TRBJ1-1; TRBD1 aligns across 8 bases. Germline CDR1 reads SQVTM; CDR2 reads ANQGSEA. This CDR3 comprises 13 residues. V dropped 5 bases and J dropped 1; count of bases not matched to a gene: 3. The CDR3 bases are TGCAGCGTTTACAGGGGGGGGAACACTGAAGCTTTCTTT. It encodes CSVYRGGNTEAFF.

This clonotype was counted at least ten times. The V gene is TRBV4-3, the J gene TRBJ2-7; D gene uncertain. The CDR3 sequence is 15 residues long. Trimming took off 0 bases at V and 2 bases at J, with 11 bases between the two ends. CDR1 and CDR2 from the germline V gene are LGHNA and YSLEER. CDR3 bases: TGCGCCAGCAGCCAAGAAATAGGGTCGACCTACGAGCAGTACTTC. Residues: CASSQEIGSTYEQYF.

The table lists this clonotype with a few counts. This sequence joins TRBV29-1 and TRBJ1-1; 9 bases line up with TRBD1. Trimming at V came to 3 bases and at J to 3 bases, leaving 14 bases not matched to a gene. Germline loops: CDR1 SQVTM, CDR2 ANQGSEA. This CDR3 is 17 amino acids long. This chain's CDR3 is CSVERQDRGNLHTEAFF. The CDR3 region has the DNA TGCAGCGTTGAGCGCCAGGACAGGGGTAATTTGCACACTGAAGCTTTCTTT.

This clonotype came up a few times. The V and J genes are TRBV20-1 and TRBJ2-5, with D possibly being TRBD1 or TRBD2 (5 bases each). Germline assignment: CDR1 DFQATT and CDR2 SNEGSKA (reference sequence). V was trimmed by 4 bases and J by 6 bases, leaving 12 bases between them. This CDR3 has 12 residues. In DNA form, the CDR3 reads TGCAGTGCTACCGGGGCCGAGAAGACCCAGTACTTC. Amino acid sequence: CSATGAEKTQYF.

This clonotype showed up many times. The rearrangement links TRBV5-1 to TRBJ1-1, with D possibly being TRBD1 (5 bases). Germline V CDR1 and CDR2: SGHRS, YFSETQ. CDR3 length: 15 residues. V lost 1 base and J lost 0, with 10 bases in between. The CDR3 spells CASSLTGQLNTEAFF. In nucleotides, the CDR3 is TGCGCCAGCAGCTTGACAGGACAACTGAACACTGAAGCTTTCTTT.

This clonotype was recorded many times. The chain links TRBV5-1 to TRBJ2-3; no definite D call. CDR1 SGHRS and CDR2 YFSETQ come from the germline V gene. The CDR3 consists of 16 residues. The germline V and J ends were trimmed by 3 bases and 2 bases, with 16 bases remaining between them. The CDR3 here is CASSSTLPTLTDTQYF. The CDR3 nucleotides read TGCGCCAGCAGCTCCACCCTACCAACCCTCACAGATACGCAGTATTTT.

The table lists this clonotype with many counts. The rearrangement links TRBV5-1 to TRBJ1-6, with D maybe TRBD1 (6 bases). CDR3 length equals 15 residues. CDR1 and CDR2 from the germline V gene are SGHRS and YFSETQ. The ends were cut back, 2 bases at V and 9 bases at J, with 15 bases in the middle. Here the CDR3 DNA reads TGCGCCAGCAGCTTCACACAGGGACGAAGTTCACCCCTCCACTTT. This gives the protein CASSFTQGRSSPLHF.

At least ten counts were recorded for this clonotype. The gene calls are TRBV20-1 and TRBJ2-5; D is unresolved. V lost 3 bases and J lost 5, with 13 bases in between. The germline CDR1 and CDR2 sequences are DFQATT and SNEGSKA (reference sequence). This CDR3 has 13 residues. The CDR3 loop is CSASSLFGETQYF. CDR3 nucleotide sequence: TGCAGTGCTAGTTCTCTTTTCGGGGAGACCCAGTACTTC.

The V gene is TRBV6-1, the J gene TRBJ2-7, with D maybe TRBD2 (7 bases). The CDR3 runs to 15 residues. V gave up 6 bases and J gave up 4 bases, with 19 bases separating them. From germline, CDR1 is MNHNS and CDR2 SASEGT. The CDR3 sequence is CASSPPGGGGYEQYF. Here the CDR3 DNA reads TGTGCCAGCAGCCCTCCGGGGGGCGGGGGATACGAGCAGTACTTC.

This clonotype was recorded many times. The chain joins TRBV6-5 to TRBJ1-6; the D gene is possibly TRBD1 (6 bases). V was shortened by 2 bases and J by 5 bases, with 10 bases between the two germline ends. The CDR3 covers 15 residues. Germline assignment: CDR1 MNHEY and CDR2 SVGAGI. The chain's CDR3 is CASSYTDRNNSPLHF. CDR3 sequence (DNA): TGTGCCAGCAGTTACACGGACAGAAATAATTCACCCCTCCACTTT.

This clonotype was observed many times. The rearrangement uses TRBV20-1 and TRBJ1-1; no definite D call. The CDR3 runs 14 residues. V shed 3 bases and J shed 8 bases, with 19 bases lying between them. CDR1 and CDR2 from the germline V gene are DFQATT and SNEGSKA (reference sequence). CDR3 nucleotides: TGCAGTGCTAGTTCCAGTGGCGTGGGTAGGGAAGCTTTCTTT. It codes for CSASSSGVGREAFF.

This clonotype has a count of ten or more. The chain has TRBV9 and TRBJ2-2; no clear D. This CDR3 comprises 13 residues. The germline gives CDR1 SGDLS, CDR2 YYNGEE. V gave up 0 bases and J gave up 9 bases, with 9 bases separating them. The CDR3 nucleotides read TGTGCCAGCAGCGTAGGAGAGCAGAGGGAGCTGTTTTTT. It yields the protein CASSVGEQRELFF.

The CDR3 loop is CASTQGSEQFF. In DNA form, the CDR3 reads TGTGCCAGCACCCAGGGGAGTGAGCAGTTCTTC. J is TRBJ2-1 and V is TRBV6-2 or TRBV6-3; weak D call: TRBD1 (6 bases). Per the germline V gene, CDR1 is MNHEY and CDR2 is SVGEGT. The CDR3 contains 11 residues. V was trimmed by 7 bases and J by 9 bases, leaving 10 bases between them.

In this sample, this clonotype turned up many times. This chain connects TRBV5-1 to TRBJ2-5; no reliable D call. Trimming left V 0 bases short and J 5 bases short, with 11 bases between. Germline loops: CDR1 SGHRS, CDR2 YFSETQ. This CDR3 spans 14 amino acids. The CDR3 bases are TGCGCCAGCAGCTTGGATGGCAATGGGGAGACCCAGTACTTC. Its protein product is CASSLDGNGETQYF.

The V call is TRBV19, the J call TRBJ2-7; 8 bases map to TRBD2. Germline V gene sequence: CDR1 LNHDA, CDR2 SQIVND (reference sequence). The CDR3 is made up of 14 amino acids. The ends lost 1 base at V and 4 bases at J; junction bases unmatched: 3. DNA of the CDR3: TGTGCCAGTAGTATAGGGACTAGCCCATACGAGCAGTACTTC. Residues: CASSIGTSPYEQYF.

This clonotype was counted at least ten times. The chain has TRBV7-9 and TRBJ2-2; 12 bases align to TRBD2. The CDR3 is made up of 15 amino acids. Germline lookup yields CDR1 SEHNR and CDR2 FQNEAQ (reference sequence). The J segment lost 4 bases and the V segment lost 8 bases, leaving 5 bases of the junction unmatched. CDR3 sequence (DNA): TGTGCCAGCTCCCTAGCGGGAGGGGGCACCGGGGAGCTGTTTTTT. Encoded protein: CASSLAGGGTGELFF.

The sample holds many counts of this clonotype. This chain links TRBV9 with TRBJ1-5; 10 bases map to TRBD1. Germline V lookup: CDR1 SGDLS, CDR2 YYNGEE. The junction had 0 bases not matched to a gene; V was cut back by 3 bases and J by 0 bases. The CDR3 spans 15 residues. The CDR3 region has the DNA TGTGCCAGCAGCGGGACAGGGGGTAGCAATCAGCCCCAGCATTTT. Translated, it gives CASSGTGGSNQPQHF. Full variable domain (outside the CDR3, taken from reference TRBV9 and TRBJ1-5): DSGVTQTPKHLITATGQRVTLRCSPRSGDLSVYWYQQSLDQGLQFLIQYYNGEERAKGNILERFSAQQFPDLHSELNLSSLELGDSALYFCASSGTGGSNQPQHFGDGTRLSIL.

This clonotype was seen more than once but under ten times. This chain joins TRBV9 and TRBJ2-5; possibly TRBD2 for D (5 bases). The CDR3 spans 15 residues. Between the trimmed V and J ends, which lost 0 bases and 1 base, there was a span of 10 bases. Germline lookup yields CDR1 SGDLS and CDR2 YYNGEE. The CDR3 protein is CASSVAGGSQETQYF. CDR3 in DNA: TGTGCCAGCAGCGTAGCAGGAGGCAGCCAAGAGACCCAGTACTTC.